These T cell receptor beta chains were read from a single sample in a study of blood T cell repertoires in COVID-19. Using immunoSEQ multiplex PCR, the repertoire was profiled, and TCRdb retains in-frame clones only, with some absent. The profile covers about 200,000 clones, with around four fifths appearing a single time and 0.9% to 0.95% taken by the ten largest. The sample taken for sequencing was peripheral blood. These TCRs come from a man between 60 and 75 years old with COVID-19, enrolled during active disease. CDR3s include the opening cysteine and the closing phenylalanine or tryptophan. Each record gives: V gene, D gene, J gene, clone size, CDR3 DNA, CDR3 protein. The D gene is left open where the match is weak. Only part of the rows carry a size: once, few, many, or a class if the clone is expanded.

TRBV30,TRBD2,TRBJ2-7,-,TGTGCCTGCGGGAGGGCCCCCTCCGAGCAGTACTTC,CACGRAPSEQYF
TRBV5-8,-,TRBJ2-5,-,TGTGCCAGCGCCCGGGCCGATCAGGGCCAAGAGACCCAGTACTTC,CASARADQGQETQYF
TRBV27,TRBD2,TRBJ2-2,-,TGTGCCAGCAGTTTATTCAGCGGGAGTCCGGCCGGGGAGCTGTTTTTT,CASSLFSGSPAGELFF
TRBV7-9,-,TRBJ1-1,-,TGTGCCAGCAGCTTAAAGCACCCTGAAGCTTTCTTT,CASSLKHPEAFF
TRBV29-1,TRBD1,TRBJ2-2,-,TGCAGCGTTCGTACCGGGACAGGAACCACCGGGGAGCTGTTTTTT,CSVRTGTGTTGELFF
TRBV10-1,TRBD1,TRBJ2-7,few,TGCGCCAGCAATACCACGGGACAGTTCTACGAGCAGTACTTC,CASNTTGQFYEQYF
TRBV6-6,-,TRBJ2-6,-,TGTGCCAGCAGTTCCGGACAGACCTCTGGGGCCAACGTCCTGACTTTC,CASSSGQTSGANVLTF
TRBV5-6,-,TRBJ1-2,-,TGTGCCAGCAGCTCAAATAGCTATGGCTACACCTTC,CASSSNSYGYTF
TRBV9,-,TRBJ2-1,-,TGTGCCAGCAGCCCACGACTCTTCAATGAGCAGTTCTTC,CASSPRLFNEQFF
TRBV4-2,-,TRBJ1-2,-,TGTGCCAGCAGCCAAGAAAGGTTAGGGAGGGATGGCTACACCTTC,CASSQERLGRDGYTF
TRBV6-5,-,TRBJ2-1,-,TGTGCCAGCAGTTACTCGATATCGAACCGGGGAGGGCAGTTCTTC,CASSYSISNRGGQFF